The present T cell receptor beta chain was sequenced within a study of spatial heterogeneity in lung cancer. Background on the study: Beta-chain sequences consistently outnumbered alpha-chain sequences in detection.

Study findings and constraints: Tumors with more nonsynonymous mutations had more expanded intratumoral alpha and beta TCRs.

Time point defined: sample taken at primary tumor resection. There were around 72 donors, all of them untreated patients with early-stage non-small cell lung cancer. No cell sorting; template was whole RNA from tumor, lung tissue or PBMC. This clonotype has ten or more counts. What it binds is not known. CDR3 length equals 15 residues. V shed 1 base, J shed 0 bases, and the junction held 1 base outside the gene matches. Germline V gene data show CDR1 as SGHRS and CDR2 as YFSETQ. On each TCR cDNA molecule, a unique molecular identifier was present. A single record per CDR3 protein comes from TCRdb applying MiXCR to the 5' RACE reads. The table shows over 8,500 distinct CDR3 sequences, with 5% to 5.5% occurring only once.

The chain is built from TRBV5-1 and TRBJ2-1; the match to TRBD2 covers 7 bases. The sequences come from lung tumor tissue, collected at surgery. This TCR derives from a male donor with early-stage non-small cell lung cancer. DNA of the CDR3: TGCGCCAGCAGCTTGAGCGGGGACTCCTACAATGAGCAGTTCTTC. Its protein is CASSLSGDSYNEQFF.